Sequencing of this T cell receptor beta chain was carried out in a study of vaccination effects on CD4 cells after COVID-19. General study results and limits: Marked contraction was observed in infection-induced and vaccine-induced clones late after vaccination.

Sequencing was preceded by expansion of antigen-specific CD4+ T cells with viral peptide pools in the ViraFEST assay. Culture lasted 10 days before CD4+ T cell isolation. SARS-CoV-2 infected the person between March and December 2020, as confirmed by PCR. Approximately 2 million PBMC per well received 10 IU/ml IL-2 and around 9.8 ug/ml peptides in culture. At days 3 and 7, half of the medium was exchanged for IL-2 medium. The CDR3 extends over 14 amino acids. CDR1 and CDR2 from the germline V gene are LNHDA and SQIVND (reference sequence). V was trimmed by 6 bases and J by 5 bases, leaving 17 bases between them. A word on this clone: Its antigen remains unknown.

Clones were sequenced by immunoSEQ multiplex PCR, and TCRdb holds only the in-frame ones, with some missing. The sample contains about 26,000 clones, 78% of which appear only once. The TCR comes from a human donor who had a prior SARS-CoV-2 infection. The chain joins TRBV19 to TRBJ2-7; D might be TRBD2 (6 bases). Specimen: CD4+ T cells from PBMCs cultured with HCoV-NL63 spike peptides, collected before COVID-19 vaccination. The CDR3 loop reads CASRRRGSGNEQYF. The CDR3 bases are TGTGCCAGTAGACGTCGGGGGAGTGGAAACGAGCAGTACTTC.